A single sample is the source of the 27 T cell receptor beta chains below, sequenced in a study of T-cell memory formation after mild COVID-19. One entry per CDR3 protein, called by TCRdb with MiXCR from the 5' RACE reads. The table has 300,000 to 400,000 distinct CDR3 sequences, about 16% seen once; the top ten hold around 20%. Sequencing used PBMCs or a T cell subset sorted from them (not recorded which). Receptor source: a man younger than 35 who had mild COVID-19 (a few samples of this study predate the infection). Cell type and time point are not known.

At least ten counts were recorded for this clonotype. CDR3 loop: CASSPDTNYGYTF. The CDR3 coding sequence is TGTGCCAGCAGCCCAGACACGAACTATGGCTACACCTTC. The chain is built from TRBV7-2 and TRBJ1-2; D not resolved. V lost 5 bases and J lost 2, with 9 bases in between. This CDR3 is built from 13 residues. Germline CDR1 SGHTA, CDR2 FQGNSA. Supplemented by reference TRBV7-2 and TRBJ1-2, the full variable domain reads GAGVSQSPSNKVTEKGKDVELRCDPISGHTALYWYRQSLGQGLEFLIYFQGNSAPDKSGLPSDRFSAERTGGSVSTLTIQRTQQEDSAVYLCASSPDTNYGYTFGSGTRLTVV.

This clonotype was observed many times. This chain joins TRBV10-3 and TRBJ1-2; D unclear. The germline V gene has CDR1 ENHRY and CDR2 SYGVKD. The germline V and J ends were trimmed by 7 bases and 2 bases, with 14 bases remaining between them. The CDR3 is made up of 14 amino acids. CDR3 DNA sequence: TGTGCCATCAACCCCGACGGATCCAACTATGGCTACACCTTC. Amino acids: CAINPDGSNYGYTF.

This clonotype was picked up many times. J is TRBJ2-1 and V is TRBV9; D possibly uses TRBD1 or TRBD2 (5 bases each). The CDR3 is 18 amino acids. Germline V gene data show CDR1 as SGDLS and CDR2 as YYNGEE. V lost 4 bases and J 1 base, leaving 21 bases between the germline ends. The CDR3 protein is CASSSAGANPLSYNEQFF. CDR3 in DNA: TGTGCCAGCAGCTCCGCCGGGGCAAACCCCCTTTCCTACAATGAGCAGTTCTTC. Full variable domain (outside the CDR3, taken from reference TRBV9 and TRBJ2-1): DSGVTQTPKHLITATGQRVTLRCSPRSGDLSVYWYQQSLDQGLQFLIQYYNGEERAKGNILERFSAQQFPDLHSELNLSSLELGDSALYFCASSSAGANPLSYNEQFFGPGTRLTVL.

This clonotype was counted ten times or more. The chain employs TRBV12-3 or TRBV12-4 and TRBJ1-2; TRBD1 is a possible D gene (5 bases). V lost 3 bases and J 3 bases, leaving 8 bases between the germline ends. CDR3 length: 13 amino acids. The CDR3 loop reads CASSFPGDYGYTF. The CDR3 DNA reads as TGTGCCAGCAGTTTCCCGGGGGACTATGGCTACACCTTC.

CDR3 sequence reads: CASSRPGTQYQAFF. CDR3 coding DNA: TGCGCCAGCAGCCGGCCAGGGACCCAATACCAAGCTTTCTTT. The genes are TRBV5-1 and TRBJ1-1; possible D gene TRBD1, 5 bases. The germline V and J ends were trimmed by 4 bases and 9 bases, with 19 bases remaining between them. In germline, CDR1 is SGHRS, CDR2 YFSETQ. This CDR3 comprises 14 residues. Full variable domain (remainder filled in from reference TRBV5-1 and TRBJ1-1): KAGVTQTPRYLIKTRGQQVTLSCSPISGHRSVSWYQQTPGQGLQFLFEYFSETQRNKGNFPGRFSGRQFSNSRSEMNVSTLELGDSALYLCASSRPGTQYQAFFGQGTRLTVV.

CDR3 in amino acids: CASSLGAGGNQPQHF. CDR3 nucleotides: TGTGCCAGCAGCTTAGGGGCTGGGGGCAATCAGCCCCAGCATTTT. The gene calls are TRBV7-9 and TRBJ1-5; D ambiguous. This CDR3 contains 15 residues. Germline CDR1 reads SEHNR; CDR2 reads FQNEAQ (reference sequence). Trimming stripped 1 base from V and 2 bases from J, with 9 bases between.

In this sample, this clonotype turned up a few times. CDR3 sequence (DNA): TGTGCCACCAGTGATGCGGAGGGAACTGAAGCTTTCTTT. The encoded protein is CATSDAEGTEAFF. The chain couples TRBV24-1 to TRBJ1-1; D is unresolved. CDR1 is KGHDR and CDR2 is SFDVKD in the germline V gene. CDR3 length: 13 amino acids. V was pared by 3 bases and J by 5 bases, with 9 bases between.

The V call is TRBV7-2, the J call TRBJ1-2; TRBD1 matches 11 bases. V lost 5 bases and J lost 6; bases outside the gene matches: 17. Per germline, CDR1 SGHTA and CDR2 FQGNSA. The CDR3 spans 18 residues. The CDR3 protein is CASSLKGQGVILTNGYTF. The DNA of the CDR3 is TGTGCCAGCAGCCTAAAGGGACAGGGGGTGATCCTGACTAATGGCTACACCTTC.

J is TRBJ1-5 and V is TRBV2; the D gene is possibly TRBD1 (5 bases). This CDR3 has 15 residues. V lost 9 bases and J 7 bases, leaving 22 bases between the germline ends. The germline CDR1 and CDR2 sequences are SNHLY and FYNNEI. The CDR3 reads CASGAPGRLGQPQHF. The CDR3 DNA is TGTGCCAGTGGGGCTCCAGGGCGGTTGGGACAGCCCCAGCATTTT.

This clonotype was recorded a few times. V is TRBV6-2 or TRBV6-3 and J is TRBJ2-5; either TRBD1 or TRBD2 may supply D (6 bases each). CDR3 size: 15 residues. Per germline, CDR1 MNHEY and CDR2 SVGEGT. V lost 9 bases, J lost 0 bases, and 17 bases lay in between. The CDR3 coding sequence is TGTGCCAGAGGCCCACAGGGACTGTACCAAGAGACCCAGTACTTC. This translates into CARGPQGLYQETQYF.

On this clonotype itself: Because it lacks the conserved phenylalanine or tryptophan at the end, this CDR3 is likely a read error. CDR3 sequence (DNA): TGTGCCAGCATCCTTCGGGGACTAGCGAGGAATGAGCAGTTCCTC. Its translation: CASILRGLARNEQFL. The chain is built from TRBV7-8 and TRBJ2-1; 10 bases fit TRBD2. Unmatched junction bases numbered 10, after V lost 7 bases and J lost 7 bases. The CDR3 covers 15 residues. Germline lookup yields CDR1 SGHVS and CDR2 FQNEAQ.

This clonotype has only a few counts. The chain combines TRBV6-2 or TRBV6-3 with TRBJ2-3; 11 nucleotides agree with TRBD2. This CDR3 is 17 amino acids long. Unmatched junction bases numbered 7, after V lost 2 bases and J lost 3 bases. Per the germline V gene, CDR1 is MNHEY and CDR2 is SVGEGT. CDR3 coding DNA: TGTGCCAGCAGTTACCCCCTAGCGGGGGGTCGGACAGATACGCAGTATTTT. Amino acid sequence: CASSYPLAGGRTDTQYF.

This clonotype was seen just once. V is TRBV6-6 and J is TRBJ2-3; the D gene is possibly TRBD2 (6 bases). CDR3 length equals 14 residues. V was pared by 5 bases and J by 5 bases, with 14 bases between. The germline gives CDR1 MNHNY, CDR2 SVGAGI (reference sequence). The CDR3 region is CASSPYSSVDTQYF. CDR3 bases: TGTGCCAGCAGTCCGTACTCTAGCGTAGATACGCAGTATTTT.

The chain is built from TRBV24-1 and TRBJ2-1; D may be TRBD1 or TRBD2 (6 bases each). V was pared by 8 bases and J by 0 bases, with 19 bases between. Germline V gives CDR1 KGHDR, CDR2 SFDVKD. This CDR3 region has 17 residues. The CDR3 bases are TGTGCCACCACCCCCTTTAAGGGGGGAAACTCCTACAATGAGCAGTTCTTC. The encoded protein is CATTPFKGGNSYNEQFF.

This clonotype was observed many times. The chain recombines TRBV19 with TRBJ2-3; 7 bases line up with TRBD2. This CDR3 contains 12 residues. Germline V gene data show CDR1 as LNHDA and CDR2 as SQIVND (reference sequence). The junction had 4 bases not matched to a gene; V was cut back by 4 bases and J by 9 bases. In DNA form, the CDR3 reads TGTGCCAGTAGTAGCGGACTAGGAACGCAGTATTTT. Its protein product is CASSSGLGTQYF.

The sample holds a few counts of this clonotype. The V and J genes are TRBV4-2 and TRBJ2-5, with 7 positions matching TRBD2. V shed 0 bases, J shed 2 bases, and the junction held 6 bases outside the gene matches. The CDR3 has 16 residues. The germline CDR1 and CDR2 sequences are LGHNA and YNFKEQ. The CDR3 region has the DNA TGTGCCAGCAGCCAAGACGGATCAGCGGGGCAAGAGACCCAGTACTTC. Protein: CASSQDGSAGQETQYF.

Ten or more counts support this clonotype. The chain combines TRBV20-1 with TRBJ2-1; D remains ambiguous. Germline assignment: CDR1 DFQATT and CDR2 SNEGSKA (reference sequence). Deletions cut 3 bases from V and 4 bases from J, with 13 bases between. The CDR3 extends over 14 amino acids. In DNA, the CDR3 is TGCAGTGCTAGCACGGAAATCCATTACAATGAGCAGTTCTTC. It encodes CSASTEIHYNEQFF.

This clonotype occurred a few times. CDR3 protein: CASRGEALSSTGELFF. In DNA, the CDR3 is TGTGCCAGCAGGGGCGAGGCCCTCTCGAGCACCGGGGAGCTGTTTTTT. The J gene is TRBJ2-2, the V gene TRBV5-6; no clear D. Trimming removed 5 bases at V and 4 bases at J, with 18 bases between. The CDR3 spans 16 residues. The germline V gene encodes CDR1 SGHDT and CDR2 YYEEEE.

The chain recombines TRBV6-5 with TRBJ1-1, with 12 nucleotides matching TRBD1. The CDR3 length is 19 residues. J lost 3 bases, V lost 0 bases, and 11 bases had no gene match. Per germline, CDR1 MNHEY and CDR2 SVGAGI. CDR3 nucleotide sequence: TGTGCCAGCAGTTACTCGCTTCCCCGGGACAGGGGGCCTGACACTGAAGCTTTCTTT. It translates to CASSYSLPRDRGPDTEAFF.

The CDR3, as DNA: TGTGCCAGCAGTTACTCGCGGGAACTGCCCTACGAGCAGTACTTC. This codes for CASSYSRELPYEQYF. V is TRBV6-5 and J is TRBJ2-7; a possible D gene is TRBD2 (6 bases). The V end was cut by 0 bases, the J end by 2 bases, with 11 bases between. Germline CDR1 reads MNHEY; CDR2 reads SVGAGI. This CDR3 is 15 amino acids long.

This clonotype was recorded many times. This sequence joins TRBV12-3 or TRBV12-4 and TRBJ1-5, with D uncertain. V was shortened by 3 bases and J by 6 bases, with 12 bases between the two germline ends. The CDR3 is 14 amino acids. The CDR3 loop reads CASSLSREGQPQHF. In nucleotides, the CDR3 is TGTGCCAGCAGTTTGTCCCGGGAGGGTCAGCCCCAGCATTTT.

The chain is built from TRBV4-3 and TRBJ2-1; the D is unclear. The CDR3 covers 15 residues. CDR1 LGHNA and CDR2 YSLEER come from the germline V gene. The germline V and J ends were trimmed by 0 bases and 6 bases, with 12 bases remaining between them. The CDR3: CASSQDLTSGNEQFF. As DNA, the CDR3 is TGCGCCAGCAGCCAAGACTTGACGTCGGGCAATGAGCAGTTCTTC.

The chain couples TRBV7-2 to TRBJ2-1; D is ambiguous. V gave up 5 bases and J gave up 8 bases, with 10 bases separating them. Germline CDR1 and CDR2: SGHTA and FQGNSA. This CDR3 is 12 amino acids long. The DNA of the CDR3 is TGTGCCAGCAGCCCCGTGCGTTATGAGCAGTTCTTC. This gives the protein CASSPVRYEQFF.

The sample holds a few counts of this clonotype. This chain joins TRBV6-6 and TRBJ1-1; no clear D gene. V was cut by 6 bases and J by 4 bases, with 18 bases left in between. CDR1 MNHNY and CDR2 SVGAGI come from the germline V gene (reference sequence). This CDR3 is 15 amino acids long. The CDR3 protein is CASRRYPGGGTEAFF. The DNA for the CDR3 is TGTGCCAGCAGACGTTACCCAGGCGGCGGCACTGAAGCTTTCTTT.

This clonotype turned up a few times. The rearrangement uses TRBV20-1 and TRBJ2-3, with D uncertain. Germline-derived CDR1 and CDR2 are DFQATT and SNEGSKA (reference sequence). This CDR3 is built from 13 residues. V lost 1 base and J lost 4, with 9 bases in between. In DNA, the CDR3 is TGCAGTGCTAGAGCACCGGTGGCAGATACGCAGTATTTT. Translation: CSARAPVADTQYF.

Only a few counts were recorded for this clonotype. The chain carries TRBV7-9 and TRBJ2-2; a weak D match, TRBD2 (5 bases). From germline, CDR1 is SEHNR and CDR2 FQNEAQ (reference sequence). This CDR3 is built from 13 residues. The germline V and J ends were trimmed by 5 bases and 7 bases, with 11 bases remaining between them. The CDR3 region is CASSAREYGELFF. The CDR3 DNA follows: TGTGCCAGCAGCGCCCGGGAATACGGGGAGCTGTTTTTT.

This clonotype was picked up a small number of times. J is TRBJ1-1 and V is TRBV27, with D possibly being TRBD1 (6 bases). Germline V gene data show CDR1 as MNHEY and CDR2 as SMNVEV (reference sequence). The CDR3 has 14 amino acids. The V and J ends lost 5 bases and 11 bases respectively, with 21 bases between them. CDR3 amino acids: CASSRWTASPRAFF. For the CDR3, the DNA is TGTGCCAGCAGTCGATGGACAGCGTCCCCCAGGGCTTTCTTT.